A single sample gave rise to the 14 T cell receptor beta chains below, sequenced in a study of tumor-infiltrating lymphocytes in primary liver carcinoma. The authors made TCR beta cDNA from 400 to 550 ng total RNA with a constant-region primer. Three-round nested multiplex PCR performed with slightly modified ARM-PCR produced the TCR beta libraries. Forward primers for TRBV1-TRBV30 and a C-beta reverse primer served the first two PCR rounds, at around 9 cycles each. One entry per CDR3 protein, called by TCRdb with MiXCR from the multiplex PCR reads. The sample carries approximately 190,000 distinct CDR3 sequences, just under 85% recorded once. Between roughly 17 and 31 mg of unsorted bulk tissue served as the source from which RNA and DNA were co-extracted. Input material: tumor tissue from primary liver carcinoma. The receptors originated from a man aged 40-55 years with primary liver carcinoma and hepatitis B virus infection.

Notes on this clonotype: Being one base from a much bigger clone, this may be a read error. The rearrangement joins TRBV5-1 to TRBJ2-1, with D perhaps TRBD2 (7 bases). The CDR3 is 14 amino acids. Germline values: CDR1 SGHRS, CDR2 YFSETQ. CDR3 sequence: CASSLAGGYNEHFF. CDR3 nucleotides: TGCGCCAGCAGCTTGGCGGGGGGCTACAATGAGCACTTCTTC.

Concerning this clonotype: No conserved phenylalanine or tryptophan ends this CDR3, so it is likely a read error. This chain links TRBV5-4 with TRBJ2-1; 13 nucleotides align to TRBD2. This CDR3 comprises 16 residues. Trimming at V came to 3 bases and at J to 13 bases, leaving 13 bases not matched to a gene. CDR1 is SGHNT, CDR2 YYREEE, per germline (reference sequence). Written as DNA, the CDR3 is TGTGCCAGCAGCTCCCAAACTAGCGGGAGGGCTCTTGAACAGTTCATT. The encoded protein is CASSSQTSGRALEQFI.

A word on this clonotype: This may be a read error: a much more frequent sequence differs by one nucleotide. The conserved phenylalanine or tryptophan is not found at the CDR3 terminus, so this likely reflects a read error. The limits of the CDR3 on the DNA are not certain, so only TCRdb's listed CDR3 is given. This chain uses TRBV7-8 with TRBJ2-7; the D call in the table, TRBD2, was not verified against the DNA. The CDR3 length equals 14 residues, ends included. CDR1 and CDR2 from the germline V gene are SGHVS and FQNEAQ. The CDR3 region is CASSLVGLAGILVL.

The V call is TRBV29-1, the J call TRBJ2-7, with TRBD1 matching 7 bases. Germline CDR1 and CDR2: SQVTM and ANQGSEA. The trim removed 0 bases at V and 3 bases at J, leaving 5 bases unmatched. CDR3 length equals 14 residues. The CDR3 sequence: CSVEEQGKHYEQYF. In DNA, the CDR3 is TGCAGCGTTGAAGAACAGGGGAAACACTACGAGCAGTACTTC.

With respect to this clonotype: In this CDR3 the conserved last residue, phenylalanine or tryptophan, is missing, so a read error is likely. The chain is built from TRBV29-1 and TRBJ1-2; 8 nucleotides align to TRBD1. Germline values: CDR1 SQVTM, CDR2 ANQGSEA. This CDR3 has 12 residues. After removal of 5 bases from V and 9 bases from J, the junction contained 8 bases not matched to a gene. The DNA of the CDR3 is TGCAGCGTTACTACAGGGGGAAGATGCTACACCTTA. Protein product: CSVTTGGRCYTL.

Details on this clonotype: The junction and the germline gene differ at one end; a read error may be behind it. The rearrangement joins TRBV29-1 to TRBJ2-1; D unresolved. Germline CDR1 SQVTM, CDR2 ANQGSEA. The CDR3 spans 12 residues. CDR3 nucleotide sequence: TGCAGCGTTATCAGTATTATTAATGAGCAGCTCTTC. Translating gives CSVISIINEQLF.

The CDR3 coding sequence is TGTATTAGTCGTTTGCCTAAAGACCGGGACAAAGACACTGAAGCTTTCTTT. Encoded protein: CISRLPKDRDKDTEAFF. This chain uses TRBV12-5 with TRBJ1-1; D is possibly TRBD1 (6 bases). The CDR3 length is 17 residues. Germline values: CDR1 LGHNT, CDR2 FRNRAP.

On this clonotype: No conserved phenylalanine or tryptophan is present at the end of the CDR3, so a read error is the likely explanation. The chain recombines TRBV5-4 with TRBJ2-5; TRBD1 matches 7 bases. The CDR3 length is 13 residues. Germline-derived CDR1 and CDR2 are SGHNT and YYREEE (reference sequence). J gave up 4 bases and V 3 bases, and 3 bases lay outside the gene matches. The CDR3 DNA reads TGTGCCAGCAGCTCGGACAGGCTAGAGACCCAGTACTAC. Amino acid sequence: CASSSDRLETQYY.

The chain carries TRBV7-2 and TRBJ1-2; no clear D gene. V lost 6 bases and J 4 bases, leaving 24 bases between the germline ends. The CDR3 length is 17 residues. The germline V gene has CDR1 SGHTA and CDR2 FQGNSA. CDR3 bases: TGTGCCAGCAGACGAGCCTCGTATCAGAGTTGGGGCTATGGCTACACCTTC. It codes for CASRRASYQSWGYGYTF.

A remark on this clonotype: The germline gene is not matched at one end of the junction; a read error may be the cause. The chain uses TRBV28 and TRBJ2-1; TRBD1 might be the D (6 bases). Germline values: CDR1 MDHEN, CDR2 SYDVKM. The CDR3 covers 13 residues. CDR3 sequence reads: CASNLVGANEQFF. The CDR3 DNA is TGTGCGAGCAATTTAGTGGGGGCGAATGAGCAGTTCTTC.

On this clonotype itself: A much more abundant neighbour one base away suggests this may be a read error. The rearrangement uses TRBV30 and TRBJ2-1; 10 nucleotides align to TRBD2. The CDR3 covers 18 residues. From germline, CDR1 is GTSNPN and CDR2 SVGIG (reference sequence). Written as DNA, the CDR3 is TGTGTCTGGAGTGTACTCGTAGCGGGAGGACTTCTCTACAATGAGCAGTTCTTC. This encodes CVWSVLVAGGLLYNEQFF.

Note on this clonotype: The conserved closing phenylalanine or tryptophan is absent in this CDR3, likely reflecting a read error. It is unclear where the CDR3 begins or ends on the DNA, so no DNA is shown, and the CDR3 is as TCRdb lists it. This chain uses TRBV28 with TRBJ2-1. Germline CDR1 is MDHEN and CDR2 is SYDVKM. Counting both end residues, the CDR3 totals 12 amino acids. CDR3 amino acids: CASSSILDEQLL.

The V gene is TRBV2, the J gene TRBJ2-2, with D maybe TRBD2 (5 bases). The CDR3 totals 13 residues. Germline lookup yields CDR1 SNHLY and CDR2 FYNNEI. The CDR3 region has the DNA TGTGTCAGTAGTGAACGGGGCACCGGGGAGCTGTTTTTT. It encodes CVSSERGTGELFF. The complete variable domain, with remaining parts taken from reference TRBV2 and TRBJ2-2, reads EPEVTQTPSHQVTQMGQEVILRCVPISNHLYFYWYRQILGQKVEFLVSFYNNEISEKSEIFDDQFSVERPDGSNFTLKIRSTKLEDSAMYFCVSSERGTGELFFGEGSRLTVL.

About this clonotype: A read error may account for a junction end that differs from germline. The chain couples TRBV29-1 to TRBJ2-3; perhaps TRBD1 as D (5 bases). The CDR3 runs to 15 residues. Germline V gene lookup returns CDR1 SQVTM and CDR2 ANQGSEA. The CDR3 reads CRVDGGAGITDTQYF. CDR3 bases: TGCAGGGTTGATGGTGGGGCCGGCATCACAGATACGCAGTATTTT.